Below, 4 T cell receptor beta chains from the same sample are listed, as sequenced in a study of regulatory T cells in long-lasting Graves disease. Relying on iRepertoire HTBI primers and Arm-PCR of CDR3 regions, the team built TCR beta libraries. Via MiXCR, TCRdb re-called the multiplex PCR reads, giving one row per CDR3 protein. The sample includes approximately 230,000 distinct CDR3 sequences, around 16% seen only once; the top ten take around 20%. Time point given: newly diagnosed GD, antithyroid drugs for less than 3 months. The TCR library was made from RNA that had been extracted from PBMCs in TRIzol. The specimen was peripheral blood mononuclear cells (PBMCs), collected at new diagnosis, from a patient treated with antithyroid drugs. The receptors come from a female donor with Graves disease.

Many counts were recorded for this clonotype. This chain's CDR3 is CASSKLVPYYEQYF. DNA for the CDR3: TGTGCCAGCAGTAAATTGGTCCCTTACTACGAGCAGTACTTC. This rearrangement joins TRBV27 to TRBJ2-7, with D unresolved. V dropped 5 bases and J dropped 3 bases, with 14 bases sitting between them. The CDR3 extends over 14 amino acids. In germline, CDR1 is MNHEY, CDR2 SMNVEV (reference sequence).

Ten or more counts support this clonotype. The CDR3 coding sequence is TGTGCCAGCAGTACCCGACGGGGTTCCTACGAGCAGTACTTC. Translating gives CASSTRRGSYEQYF. The chain links TRBV6-2 or TRBV6-3 to TRBJ2-7; perhaps TRBD2 as D (5 bases). Trimming removed 5 bases from V and 1 base from J, with 12 bases in between. Germline V gene lookup returns CDR1 MNHEY and CDR2 SVGEGT. This CDR3 is 14 amino acids long.

This clonotype has ten or more counts. V is TRBV5-1 and J is TRBJ2-5; possibly TRBD2 for D (6 bases). The CDR3 has 13 residues. Germline CDR1 SGHRS, CDR2 YFSETQ. The V gene lost 6 bases and the J gene lost 3 bases, with 12 bases spanning the gap. CDR3 sequence (DNA): TGCGCCAGCACCTCTCCGGGGGAAGAGACCCAGTACTTC. This gives the protein CASTSPGEETQYF.

This clonotype came up many times. CDR3 protein: CSASPGTSGRGSEQFF. Written as DNA, the CDR3 is TGCAGTGCTAGCCCCGGGACTAGCGGGAGGGGCAGTGAGCAGTTCTTC. The chain links TRBV20-1 to TRBJ2-1; TRBD2 matches 16 bases. Germline lookup yields CDR1 DFQATT and CDR2 SNEGSKA (reference sequence). J gave up 9 bases and V 3 bases, and 8 bases lay outside the gene matches. The CDR3 length is 16 residues.